This T cell receptor (beta chain) emerged from a study of yellow fever vaccine responses in identical twins. MiXCR, applied by TCRdb to the RT-PCR reads, yields one record per CDR3 protein. The sample lists over 10,000 distinct CDR3 sequences, approximately 84% occurring once. The V and J ends lost 0 bases and 3 bases respectively, with 10 bases between them. Germline lookup yields CDR1 SGHNT and CDR2 YYREEE (reference sequence). This CDR3 is built from 14 residues. This material consisted of T cells from blood (PBMCs), unsorted or a sorted subset (not recorded which), taken before or after yellow fever vaccination (not recorded which). The chain joins TRBV5-4 to TRBJ2-7; weak D call: TRBD2 (5 bases). This TCR was sampled from a young woman who received the yellow fever vaccine. The CDR3 DNA is TGTGCCAGCAGCTTGGCCCCAGGAGGCTACGAGCAGTACTTC. It specifies CASSLAPGGYEQYF. Supplemented by reference TRBV5-4 and TRBJ2-7, the full variable domain reads ETGVTQSPTHLIKTRGQQVTLRCSSQSGHNTVSWYQQALGQGPQFIFQYYREEENGRGNFPPRFSGLQFPNYSSELNVNALELDDSALYLCASSLAPGGYEQYFGPGTRLTVT.